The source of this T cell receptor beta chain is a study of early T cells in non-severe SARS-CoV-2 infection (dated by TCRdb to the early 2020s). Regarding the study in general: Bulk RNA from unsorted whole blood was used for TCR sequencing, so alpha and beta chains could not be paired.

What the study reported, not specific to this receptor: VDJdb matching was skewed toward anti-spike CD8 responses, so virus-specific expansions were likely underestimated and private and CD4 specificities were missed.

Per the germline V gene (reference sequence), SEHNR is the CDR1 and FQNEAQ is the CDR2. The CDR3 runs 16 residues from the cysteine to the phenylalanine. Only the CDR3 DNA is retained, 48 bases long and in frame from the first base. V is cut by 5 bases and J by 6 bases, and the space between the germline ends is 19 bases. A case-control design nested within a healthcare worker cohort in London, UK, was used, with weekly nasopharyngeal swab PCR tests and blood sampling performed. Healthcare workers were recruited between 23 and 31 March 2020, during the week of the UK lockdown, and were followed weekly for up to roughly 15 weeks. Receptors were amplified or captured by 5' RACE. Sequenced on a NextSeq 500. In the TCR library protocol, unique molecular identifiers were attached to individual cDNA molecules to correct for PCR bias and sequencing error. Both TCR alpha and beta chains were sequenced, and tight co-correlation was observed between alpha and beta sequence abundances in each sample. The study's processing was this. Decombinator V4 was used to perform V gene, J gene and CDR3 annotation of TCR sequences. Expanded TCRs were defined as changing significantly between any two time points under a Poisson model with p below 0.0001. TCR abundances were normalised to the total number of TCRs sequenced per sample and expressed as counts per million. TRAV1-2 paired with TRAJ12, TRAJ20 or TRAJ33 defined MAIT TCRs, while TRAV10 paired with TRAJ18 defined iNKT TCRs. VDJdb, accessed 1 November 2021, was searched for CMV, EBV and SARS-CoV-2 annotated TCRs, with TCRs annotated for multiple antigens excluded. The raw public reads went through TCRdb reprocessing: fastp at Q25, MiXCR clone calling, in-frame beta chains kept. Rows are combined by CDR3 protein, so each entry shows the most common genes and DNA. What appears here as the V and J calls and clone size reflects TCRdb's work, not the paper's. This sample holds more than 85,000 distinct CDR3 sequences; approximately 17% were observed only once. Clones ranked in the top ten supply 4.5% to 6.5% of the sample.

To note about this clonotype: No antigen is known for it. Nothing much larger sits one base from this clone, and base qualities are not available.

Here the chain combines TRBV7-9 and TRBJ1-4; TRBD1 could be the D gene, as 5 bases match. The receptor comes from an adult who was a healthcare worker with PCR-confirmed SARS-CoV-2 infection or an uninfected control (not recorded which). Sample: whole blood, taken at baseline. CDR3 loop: CASSNSPGTGDEKLFF. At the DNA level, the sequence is TGTGCCAGCAGCAATTCGCCCGGGACGGGAGATGAAAAACTGTTTTTT.